This record covers a single T cell receptor (beta chain). Its antigen is unidentified. Pregnant or lactating patients and those with other autoimmune diseases or uncontrolled infections were excluded. Symptoms, serum thyroxine and TRAb, thyroid ultrasound, and orbital computed tomography formed the diagnostic basis. The sample originates from a study of Graves' ophthalmopathy and Graves' hyperthyroidism. The V and J ends lost 4 bases and 0 bases, in that order; junction bases with no gene match: 11. Germline V CDR1 and CDR2: SQVTM, ANQGSEA. The CDR3 runs to 16 residues. From RNA, the CDR3 regions of TCR beta chains were amplified and sequenced. RT-PCR was first run with HTBI primers, then multiplex PCR in a second round. TCRdb reprocessed the multiplex PCR reads via MiXCR and lists one record per CDR3 protein. The sample has 200,000 to 300,000 distinct CDR3 sequences, around 50% seen once; the top ten hold around half.

Study-wide results and limits: Blood also carried most expanded thyroid clonotypes exceeding 0.001 frequency. A classifier, a 13-signature model, separated ophthalmopathy from stable hyperthyroidism with 87.88% sensitivity and 81.08% specificity.

Sequenced material: peripheral blood. The receptor was isolated from an adult man with Graves' ophthalmopathy. This sequence joins TRBV29-1 and TRBJ2-7; TRBD1 matches 8 bases. DNA of the CDR3: TGCAGCGTTGCTCAGGGGGCTTTCGCCAACTCCTACGAGCAGTACTTC. Protein: CSVAQGAFANSYEQYF.